A selection of T cell receptor beta chains follows, all from one sample in a study of Graves' ophthalmopathy and Graves' hyperthyroidism. TCRdb re-called the multiplex PCR reads through MiXCR, storing one row per CDR3 protein. There are roughly 300,000 distinct CDR3 sequences in the sample; roughly 15% occur only once, and roughly an eighth lies in the top ten. Input material: peripheral blood. These receptors were obtained from an adult man with Graves' ophthalmopathy. Both conserved end residues are trimmed from each CDR3. Fields, in order: J gene, CDR3 length, V gene, CDR3 protein.

TRBJ2-2 12 TRBV6-4 ASSDGVDTGELF
TRBJ2-3 12 TRBV6-1 ASMLAGFTDTQY
TRBJ2-7 11 TRBV6-1 ASRPGGYSEQY
TRBJ2-3 17 TRBV10-3 AISEPPGLAGPGTDTQY
TRBJ2-7 12 TRBV20-1 SALPTGGSYEQY
TRBJ2-7 16 TRBV27 ASSFLSVGRDRSYEQY
TRBJ2-7 12 TRBV5-1 ASSFGQGVGEQY
TRBJ2-2 15 TRBV11-1 ASSLGFRLRTHGELF
TRBJ2-7 12 TRBV27 ACSFMAASYEQY
TRBJ1-5 13 TRBV19 ASSPGRTNNQPQH
TRBJ2-5 12 TRBV30 AWSAMNPWETQY
TRBJ1-6 11 TRBV30 ASGQGTNSPLH
TRBJ1-5 10 TRBV27 ASSFLGLPQH
TRBJ1-1 12 TRBV9 ASSVGDSPDGAF
TRBJ2-2 13 TRBV11-2 ASSFTRGDTGELF
TRBJ1-2 11 TRBV7-2 ASSPDSTYGYT
TRBJ1-2 12 TRBV7-3 ASSLSAGDYGYT
TRBJ1-1 13 TRBV11-1 ASSARQGRATEAF
TRBJ2-5 10 TRBV11-2 ASSLAEVTQY
TRBJ2-7 12 TRBV20-1 SAEPDTNSYEQY
TRBJ1-2 12 TRBV6-2/TRBV6-3 ASSSIVANYGYT
TRBJ2-2 12 TRBV19 ASSNRVDAGELF
TRBJ1-6 16 TRBV6-6 ASSPGGGRASYNSPLH
TRBJ1-2 14 TRBV12-3/TRBV12-4 ASSFKGETTNYGYT
TRBJ2-7 13 TRBV20-1 SARTGQGKSYEQY
TRBJ1-5 13 TRBV6-5 ASSYSIRGGEPQH
TRBJ2-5 15 TRBV7-2 ASSLAGRLGGGETQY
TRBJ1-5 13 TRBV12-3/TRBV12-4 ASSFNQGRNQPQH
TRBJ1-5 13 TRBV12-3/TRBV12-4 ASSLTVYSNQPQH
TRBJ1-6 13 TRBV6-1 ASSEIGQNNSPLH
TRBJ2-7 12 TRBV11-2 ASSLDWGPYEQY
TRBJ1-2 9 TRBV9 ASSVGQGYT
TRBJ2-7 12 TRBV20-1 SASFSGASYEQY
TRBJ1-1 11 TRBV9 ASSATSGTSAF
TRBJ2-7 15 TRBV4-1 ASSQVPTSGGTYEQY
TRBJ2-7 13 TRBV6-5 ASSYSLQGTHEQY
TRBJ1-1 12 TRBV7-9 ASSPAGQNTEAF